The rows below give T cell receptor beta chains drawn from one sample of a study of T cell responses to AZD1222 COVID-19 vaccine. Produced via immunoSEQ multiplex PCR; TCRdb's table is partial and in-frame only. The sample includes some 120,000 clones, 70% to 90% of them seen just once. The sequenced sample was peripheral blood, obtained on day 0 of AZD1222 vaccination. These receptors were obtained from an adult in good health. Each CDR3 is given with its conserved first and last residue. The order of the fields is D gene, J gene, V gene, CDR3 length, clone size, CDR3 protein, CDR3 DNA. A D gene is named only where the DNA matches it firmly. Part of the rows lack a size; the others show once, few, many or a class for expanded clones.

>.|TRBJ1-1|TRBV5-1|17|.
CASSLAGFTRENTEAFF
TGCGCCAGCAGCTTGGCGGGCTTCACCAGGGAGAACACTGAAGCTTTCTTT
>.|TRBJ2-7|TRBV21-1|14|.
CASSKDTGVYEQYF
TGTGCCAGCAGCAAAGACACGGGGGTCTACGAGCAGTACTTC
>.|TRBJ2-7|TRBV11-2|15|.
CASSSQAEHHYEQYF
TGTGCCAGCAGCTCTCAGGCGGAACACCACTACGAGCAGTACTTC
>.|TRBJ1-3|TRBV7-2|14|.
CASSPGHSGNTIYF
TGTGCCAGCAGCCCTGGACATTCTGGAAACACCATATATTTT
>.|TRBJ1-2|TRBV18|14|.
CASSQWGAEYGYTF
TGTGCCAGCTCTCAGTGGGGGGCTGAATATGGCTACACCTTC
>TRBD2|TRBJ2-7|TRBV4-3|16|.
CASSQDHGTSIYEQYF
TGCGCCAGCAGCCAAGATCATGGGACTAGTATCTACGAGCAGTACTTC
>.|TRBJ1-2|TRBV9|14|.
CASSVQGTNYGYTF
TGTGCCAGCAGCGTACAGGGTACTAACTATGGCTACACCTTC
>.|TRBJ1-2|TRBV28|14|.
CASSSGTTVYGYTF
TGTGCCAGCAGTTCCGGGACTACTGTATATGGCTACACCTTC
>.|TRBJ1-6|TRBV12-3/TRBV12-4|11|.
CASSFRGPLHF
TGTGCCAGCAGTTTCCGGGGTCCCCTCCACTTT
>.|TRBJ1-1|TRBV9|15|few
CASSVDYKGNTEAFF
TGTGCCAGCAGCGTAGATTACAAGGGAAACACTGAAGCTTTCTTT
>TRBD1|TRBJ1-4|TRBV28|16|.
CASSSPLGQGREKLFF
TGTGCCAGCAGTTCTCCTCTCGGACAGGGACGTGAAAAACTGTTTTTT
>TRBD1|TRBJ2-1|TRBV7-9|21|.
CASSRDRIRMDPRSSYNEQFF
TGTGCCAGCAGCCGGGACAGGATACGCATGGACCCCCGGAGCTCCTACAATGAGCAGTTCTTC
>.|TRBJ2-7|TRBV7-2|15|once
CASSSISGPSYEQYF
TGTGCCAGCAGCTCCATATCAGGACCATCTTACGAGCAGTACTTC
>.|TRBJ1-2|TRBV14|14|.
CASSQDPRVNGYTF
TGTGCCAGCAGCCAAGACCCCAGGGTAAACGGCTACACCTTC
>.|TRBJ1-6|TRBV6-6|14|.
CASSYSPYNSPLHF
TGTGCCAGCAGTTACAGCCCCTATAATTCACCCCTCCACTTT
>TRBD2|TRBJ2-5|TRBV9|17|.
CASSVGGTSGRVETQYF
TGTGCCAGCAGCGTAGGTGGAACTAGCGGAAGGGTGGAGACCCAGTACTTC
>TRBD2|TRBJ2-1|TRBV6-5|16|.
CASSYSAARAGDEQFF
TGTGCCAGCAGTTACTCGGCGGCCCGAGCGGGGGATGAGCAGTTCTTC
>.|TRBJ2-7|TRBV15|15|.
CATSRENTGPYEQYF
TGTGCCACCAGCAGAGAAAACACAGGTCCCTACGAGCAGTACTTC
>TRBD1|TRBJ2-7|TRBV19|15|.
CATQAGAGGPYEQYF
TGTGCCACCCAAGCCGGGGCAGGGGGTCCCTACGAGCAGTACTTC
>.|TRBJ2-1|TRBV6-1|14|.
CASSDWGLIDEQFF
TGTGCCAGCAGTGATTGGGGATTGATTGATGAGCAGTTCTTC
>.|TRBJ1-4|TRBV30|15|.
CAWSLRGATNEKLFF
TGTGCCTGGAGTTTACGAGGGGCAACTAATGAAAAACTGTTTTTT
>.|TRBJ2-6|TRBV27|13|.
CASGVPGANVLTF
TGTGCCAGCGGGGTTCCTGGGGCCAACGTCCTGACTTTC
>.|TRBJ1-3|TRBV5-6|17|.
CASSREGRTTSGNTIYF
TGTGCCAGCAGCCGAGAGGGTAGGACTACCTCCGGAAACACCATATATTTT
>.|TRBJ2-7|TRBV7-2|14|.
CASSLWDSLYEQYF
TGTGCCAGCAGCTTATGGGACTCCCTCTACGAGCAGTACTTC
>.|TRBJ1-2|TRBV11-2|11|.
CASSPLYGYTF
TGTGCCAGCAGCCCCCTATATGGCTACACCTTC
>.|TRBJ1-3|TRBV4-3|13|.
CASSQDEGNTIYF
TGCGCCAGCAGCCAAGACGAGGGAAACACCATATATTTT
>.|TRBJ2-7|TRBV7-9|15|.
CASSSFPGTWGEQYF
TGTGCCAGCAGCTCCTTCCCCGGGACTTGGGGGGAGCAGTACTTC
>.|TRBJ2-6|TRBV2|15|once
CASSESTSGANVLTF
TGTGCCAGCAGTGAAAGTACTTCTGGGGCCAACGTCCTGACTTTC
>TRBD1|TRBJ1-5|TRBV19|16|.
CASSIRGRRSNQPQHF
TGTGCCAGTAGTATCAGGGGGCGCCGCAGCAATCAGCCCCAGCATTTT
>.|TRBJ2-3|TRBV12-5|11|.
CASGTGDTQYF
TGTGCTAGTGGTACCGGGGATACGCAGTATTTT
>.|TRBJ1-6|TRBV11-2|18|.
CASSLAGGFSSYNSPLHF
TGTGCCAGCAGCTTAGCGGGGGGGTTTAGCTCCTATAATTCACCCCTCCACTTT
>.|TRBJ1-3|TRBV19|15|.
CASSIDVLSGNTIYF
TGTGCCAGTAGTATCGACGTTCTCTCTGGAAACACCATATATTTT
>TRBD1|TRBJ1-1|TRBV30|13|once
CAKTGSLNTEAFF
TGTGCCAAGACAGGGAGCCTGAACACTGAAGCTTTCTTT
>.|TRBJ1-6|TRBV7-2|19|.
CASSLGAGQGSSYNSPLHF
TGTGCCAGCAGCTTAGGCGCAGGGCAGGGAAGCTCCTATAATTCACCCCTCCACTTT
>.|TRBJ1-4|TRBV2|15|.
CASSTPELGNEKLFF
TGTGCCAGCAGTACCCCGGAACTTGGGAATGAAAAACTGTTTTTT
>.|TRBJ1-2|TRBV7-9|14|.
CASSLPGSSYGYTF
TGTGCCAGCAGCTTACCGGGGAGTAGCTATGGCTACACCTTC
>.|TRBJ1-1|TRBV3-1/TRBV3-2|13|.
CASSQVVGEEAFF
TGTGCCAGCAGCCAAGTTGTGGGGGAGGAAGCTTTCTTT
>.|TRBJ1-2|TRBV28|13|.
CASGQAANYGYTF
TGTGCCAGCGGGCAGGCCGCGAACTATGGCTACACCTTC
>.|TRBJ2-3|TRBV11-3|16|.
CASSPILGASGDTQYF
TGTGCCAGCAGCCCAATTTTGGGGGCCTCGGGAGATACGCAGTATTTT
>TRBD1|TRBJ1-5|TRBV3-1/TRBV3-2|14|.
CASSQGQGRGPQHF
TGTGCCAGCAGCCAGGGACAGGGGAGGGGGCCCCAGCATTTT
>.|TRBJ1-1|TRBV5-1|14|.
CASSANLGNTEAFF
TGCGCCAGCAGCGCAAATTTAGGGAACACTGAAGCTTTCTTT
>.|TRBJ1-6|TRBV19|17|once
CASTKTGTSRNNSPLHF
TGTGCCAGTACCAAAACCGGGACCTCGAGAAATAATTCACCCCTCCACTTT
>.|TRBJ2-7|TRBV2|13|few
CASTGQSSYEQYF
TGTGCCAGCACCGGTCAGTCCTCCTACGAGCAGTACTTC
>.|TRBJ2-7|TRBV4-1|18|.
CASSQFSTPSLPGNEQYF
TGCGCCAGCAGCCAATTTTCGACTCCAAGCCTTCCCGGTAACGAGCAGTACTTC